Shown below are 27 T cell receptor beta chains from a single sample sequenced in a study of OX40 agonist ivuxolimab in advanced cancers. The library was obtained by the immunoSEQ multiplex PCR assay. TCRdb took over this immuneACCESS table, retaining in-frame rearrangements with V and J assigned. Such tables are incomplete; in checked studies, under half of the missing clones stem from an unresolved V gene, and the remainder is unexplained. For this sample there are under 150,000 clones; around nine tenths appear just once. The top ten hold roughly 1.1% of the sample. Sample: CD4+ or CD8+ T cells sorted from blood, taken in a trial of the OX40 agonist ivuxolimab. Receptor source: an adult with an advanced solid tumor such as melanoma, head and neck, liver or kidney cancer.

In its sample, this clone was seen once. This chain uses TRBV18 with TRBJ1-1, with D unclear. The length of the CDR3 is 14 residues. Germline CDR1 is KGHSH and CDR2 is LQKENI. Trimming stripped 0 bases from V and 1 base from J, with 6 bases between. CDR3 sequence (DNA): TGTGCCAGCTCACCACCTACCACGAACACTGAAGCTTTCTTT. It is translated as CASSPPTTNTEAFF.

The chain couples TRBV18 to TRBJ1-1, with D maybe TRBD1 (5 bases). Germline V lookup: CDR1 KGHSH, CDR2 LQKENI. Between the trimmed V and J ends, which lost 3 bases and 5 bases, there was a span of 16 bases. The length of the CDR3 is 15 residues. This CDR3 reads CASSPGLGGGTEAFF. Here the CDR3 DNA reads TGTGCCAGCTCACCCGGGCTCGGCGGGGGTACTGAAGCTTTCTTT.

The chain recombines TRBV7-2 with TRBJ2-1; a possible D gene is TRBD2 (5 bases). The CDR3 spans 15 residues. V was pared by 1 base and J by 5 bases, with 12 bases between. CDR1 is SGHTA, CDR2 FQGNSA, per germline. The CDR3, as DNA: TGTGCCAGCAGCTTAGGGAGGTATCGGGACAATGAGCAGTTCTTC. Its protein product is CASSLGRYRDNEQFF.

This chain connects TRBV11-2 to TRBJ2-1; D gene ambiguous. CDR3 size: 14 residues. Germline CDR1 and CDR2: SGHAT and FQNNGV. V was cut by 5 bases and J by 8 bases, with 16 bases left in between. CDR3 residues: CASSRGTLGDEQFF. CDR3 DNA sequence: TGTGCCAGCAGCCGAGGTACTCTCGGCGATGAGCAGTTCTTC.

The chain combines TRBV19 with TRBJ1-5, with TRBD1 matching over 7 bases. J was trimmed by 7 bases and V by 8 bases; bases with no gene match: 8. The CDR3 runs 13 residues. Germline V CDR1 and CDR2: LNHDA, SQIVND (reference sequence). Here the CDR3 DNA reads TGTGCCAGTGCCGACAGGGTAAAACAGCCCCAGCATTTT. It encodes CASADRVKQPQHF.

This clone has only one observation. This chain connects TRBV6-1 to TRBJ2-7; D remains unclear. The CDR3 runs 15 residues. Germline V gives CDR1 MNHNS, CDR2 SASEGT. With 1 base removed from V and 3 bases from J, the gap between germline ends came to 13 bases. The chain's CDR3 is CASSEGIGPYYEQYF. The DNA for the CDR3 is TGTGCCAGCAGTGAAGGTATAGGGCCTTACTACGAGCAGTACTTC.

The rearrangement links TRBV5-4 to TRBJ2-1; 8 positions agree with TRBD2. This CDR3 has 15 residues. In germline, CDR1 is SGHNT, CDR2 YYREEE (reference sequence). V shed 0 bases and J 8 bases; nucleotides not matched to a gene: 7. For the CDR3, the DNA is TGTGCCAGCAGCTTGGGACCGGGAGGGAGCGATGAGCAGTTCTTC. This translates into CASSLGPGGSDEQFF.

CDR3 in DNA: TGTGCCAGCAGCTTAGGGCTAACTAGCACAGATACGCAGTATTTT. Translated, it gives CASSLGLTSTDTQYF. V and J are TRBV7-2 and TRBJ2-3, with D hard to call. V was cut by 1 base and J by 0 bases, with 8 bases left in between. CDR1 is SGHTA and CDR2 is FQGNSA in the germline V gene. This CDR3 contains 15 residues.

CDR3 residues: CASSSKLAGSYNEQFF. CDR3 DNA: TGTGCCAGCAGTTCCAAACTAGCGGGATCATACAATGAGCAGTTCTTC. The J gene is TRBJ2-1, the V gene TRBV28, with 10 bases aligning to TRBD2. This CDR3 region has 16 residues. With 4 bases clipped from V and 4 bases from J, the junction kept 7 bases outside the gene matches. Germline V gene sequence: CDR1 MDHEN, CDR2 SYDVKM.

The chain employs TRBV30 and TRBJ2-5; no clear D gene. In germline, CDR1 is GTSNPN, CDR2 SVGIG (reference sequence). This CDR3 comprises 14 residues. Trimming cost V 4 bases and J 0 bases, with 12 bases left between them. Here the CDR3 DNA reads TGTGCCTGGAATGGAGTCTCTCACCAAGAGACCCAGTACTTC. It is translated as CAWNGVSHQETQYF.

V and J are TRBV12-5 and TRBJ1-5; TRBD1 matches 8 bases. The CDR3 spans 14 residues. Germline lookup yields CDR1 LGHNT and CDR2 FRNRAP. After removal of 6 bases from V and 3 bases from J, the junction contained 4 bases not matched to a gene. CDR3 sequence: CASGTDRANQPQHF. As DNA, the CDR3 is TGTGCTAGTGGCACGGACAGGGCCAATCAGCCCCAGCATTTT.

This CDR3 reads CASSFLAGQSIAYNEQFF. The CDR3 DNA reads TGCGCCAGCAGCTTCCTAGCGGGCCAGAGTATCGCCTACAATGAGCAGTTCTTC. The chain joins TRBV5-1 to TRBJ2-1, with 8 bases lining up with TRBD2. Germline V CDR1 and CDR2: SGHRS, YFSETQ. The CDR3 is 18 residues long. With 2 bases clipped from V and 2 bases from J, the junction kept 12 bases outside the gene matches.

V usage is TRBV18 and J usage is TRBJ1-1; D call uncertain. The CDR3 runs 15 residues. Germline CDR1 reads KGHSH; CDR2 reads LQKENI. V lost 5 bases and J 0 bases, leaving 13 bases between the germline ends. For the CDR3, the DNA is TGTGCCAGCTCATTTTTACCCCGCATGAACACTGAAGCTTTCTTT. Translation: CASSFLPRMNTEAFF.

This chain connects TRBV7-9 to TRBJ2-3, with 14 bases fitting TRBD2. CDR3 length: 15 residues. V lost 6 bases and J lost 8; bases outside the gene matches: 7. The germline gives CDR1 SEHNR, CDR2 FQNEAQ (reference sequence). CDR3 in amino acids: CASSPAGLAGATQYF. The CDR3 DNA follows: TGTGCCAGCAGTCCAGCGGGACTAGCGGGAGCTACGCAGTATTTT.

The chain combines TRBV25-1 with TRBJ1-1; D uncertain. CDR1 and CDR2 (germline): MGHDK, SYGVNS. V was cut by 3 bases and J by 6 bases, with 14 bases left in between. CDR3 length equals 14 residues. The CDR3 DNA reads as TGTGCCAGCAGTGATGCCCGTGGCGGAGCTGAAGCTTTCTTT. It yields the protein CASSDARGGAEAFF.

The chain is built from TRBV18 and TRBJ2-7; D unresolved. The CDR3 is 13 residues long. Germline V CDR1 and CDR2: KGHSH, LQKENI. V lost 3 bases to trimming and J lost 1 base, with 7 bases between them. Here the CDR3 reads CASSPYESYEQYF. The CDR3 DNA reads TGTGCCAGCTCACCGTACGAATCCTACGAGCAGTACTTC.

This rearrangement joins TRBV19 to TRBJ2-2; 7 bases are shared with TRBD2. The CDR3 is 14 amino acids. Per the germline V gene, CDR1 is LNHDA and CDR2 is SQIVND (reference sequence). V lost 4 bases and J lost 6; bases outside the gene matches: 5. CDR3 sequence: CASSSGSFPGELFF. The CDR3 region has the DNA TGTGCCAGTAGTAGCGGGAGCTTCCCCGGGGAGCTGTTTTTT. The full variable domain, with the rest looked up from reference TRBV19 and TRBJ2-2, is DGGITQSPKYLFRKEGQNVTLSCEQNLNHDAMYWYRQDPGQGLRLIYYSQIVNDFQKGDIAEGYSVSREKKESFPLTVTSAQKNPTAFYLCASSSGSFPGELFFGEGSRLTVL.

The J gene is TRBJ2-7, the V gene TRBV10-3; 7 bases agree with TRBD2. From germline, CDR1 is ENHRY and CDR2 SYGVKD. The CDR3 consists of 13 residues. After removal of 4 bases from V and 6 bases from J, the junction contained 6 bases not matched to a gene. The CDR3 loop is CAISGESGTEQYF. The CDR3, as DNA: TGTGCCATCAGTGGGGAGAGCGGGACCGAGCAGTACTTC.

This chain links TRBV11-2 with TRBJ1-3; D gene unclear. This CDR3 is built from 17 residues. V gave up 5 bases and J gave up 0 bases, with 17 bases separating them. The germline gives CDR1 SGHAT, CDR2 FQNNGV. The CDR3 DNA reads TGTGCCAGCAGCCCGTCAGCGTCCCCTATCTCTGGAAACACCATATATTTT. Its protein is CASSPSASPISGNTIYF.

This chain links TRBV29-1 with TRBJ2-5; 8 positions agree with TRBD1. V gave up 6 bases and J gave up 4 bases; unmatched junction bases: 7. Germline V gene sequence: CDR1 SQVTM, CDR2 ANQGSEA. The CDR3 length is 13 residues. The CDR3 protein is CSVGQGARETQYF. The CDR3, as DNA: TGCAGCGTGGGGCAGGGGGCCAGAGAGACCCAGTACTTC.

V gene TRBV14 combines with J gene TRBJ1-5; no reliable D call. Germline V gives CDR1 SGHDN, CDR2 FVKESK. This CDR3 has 20 amino acids. V was pared by 3 bases and J by 1 base, with 25 bases between. DNA for the CDR3: TGTGCCAGCAGCCACCGCAGAGGACTGGAAGGTGGTAAGAGCAATCAGCCCCAGCATTTT. Translation: CASSHRRGLEGGKSNQPQHF.

This clone has just one count. The V call is TRBV10-3, the J call TRBJ2-7, with D possibly called TRBD1 or TRBD2 (5 bases each). The CDR3 consists of 14 residues. Germline V gene lookup returns CDR1 ENHRY and CDR2 SYGVKD. The germline V and J ends were trimmed by 3 bases and 6 bases, with 15 bases remaining between them. The chain's CDR3 is CAISEGQGPSEQYF. CDR3 DNA: TGTGCCATCAGTGAAGGCCAGGGACCCTCCGAGCAGTACTTC.

The gene calls are TRBV4-1 and TRBJ1-5; a weak D match, TRBD1 (6 bases). CDR1 and CDR2 (germline): MGHRA, YSYEKL. V shed 4 bases and J shed 4 bases, with 8 bases lying between them. This CDR3 contains 13 residues. This CDR3 is CASSPGVNQPQHF. The CDR3, as DNA: TGCGCCAGCAGCCCAGGGGTTAATCAGCCCCAGCATTTT.

The chain recombines TRBV5-1 with TRBJ2-7, with 10 positions matching TRBD2. V was clipped by 3 bases and J by 2 bases; unmatched bases: 5. There are 15 residues in the CDR3. Germline V lookup: CDR1 SGHRS, CDR2 YFSETQ. CDR3 residues: CASSSGTSVTYEQYF. CDR3 in DNA: TGCGCCAGCAGCTCCGGGACTAGCGTAACCTACGAGCAGTACTTC.

The chain carries TRBV7-9 and TRBJ2-1, with a possible D match to TRBD2 (5 bases). Trimming stripped 8 bases from V and 3 bases from J, with 11 bases between. This CDR3 spans 13 amino acids. Germline assignment: CDR1 SEHNR and CDR2 FQNEAQ (reference sequence). CDR3 protein: CASGSGNYNEQFF. The CDR3 coding sequence is TGTGCCAGCGGGTCGGGAAACTACAATGAGCAGTTCTTC.

This clone was picked up one time. The same CDR3 is also encoded by other DNA sequences in this sample. The chain carries TRBV4-3 and TRBJ2-7; D remains unclear. The germline V gene has CDR1 LGHNA and CDR2 YSLEER. Deletions cut 0 bases from V and 4 bases from J, with 7 bases between. This CDR3 has 13 amino acids. CDR3 region: CASSQEVRYEQYF. Here the CDR3 DNA reads TGCGCCAGCAGCCAAGAGGTCCGGTACGAGCAGTACTTC.

CDR3 region: CASSEARSGETQYF. As DNA, the CDR3 is TGTGCCAGCAGTGAAGCGCGAAGTGGCGAGACCCAGTACTTC. V and J are TRBV2 and TRBJ2-5; D is unresolved. The CDR3 is 14 residues long. The germline CDR1 and CDR2 sequences are SNHLY and FYNNEI. Between the trimmed V and J ends, which lost 0 bases and 5 bases, there was a span of 10 bases.